The clone carrying this TCR beta chain was seen more than once but under ten times. Study processing details: The assay estimated nucleated cells by amplifying reference gene primers. Clones were sequenced by immunoSEQ multiplex PCR, and TCRdb holds only the in-frame ones, with some missing. V and J calls and clone size are as listed in that table; D and trimming were resolved from the DNA. The sample includes roughly 170,000 clones, less than 90% of them seen just once. The data stem from a study of blood T cell repertoires in COVID-19. Study information: PBMCs, B-cell-depleted T cells, or T cells were the source of the cDNA or gDNA that made up the material.

Germline values: CDR1 SGHVS, CDR2 FQNEAQ. V shed 5 bases and J shed 3 bases, with 10 bases lying between them. The CDR3 extends over 13 amino acids. The sequence was obtained from an older man with active or convalescent COVID-19. Input material: peripheral blood. The chain combines TRBV7-8 with TRBJ1-1; D ambiguous. This CDR3 reads CASSTSIDTEAFF. In DNA, the CDR3 is TGTGCCAGCAGCACTAGCATCGACACTGAAGCTTTCTTT.